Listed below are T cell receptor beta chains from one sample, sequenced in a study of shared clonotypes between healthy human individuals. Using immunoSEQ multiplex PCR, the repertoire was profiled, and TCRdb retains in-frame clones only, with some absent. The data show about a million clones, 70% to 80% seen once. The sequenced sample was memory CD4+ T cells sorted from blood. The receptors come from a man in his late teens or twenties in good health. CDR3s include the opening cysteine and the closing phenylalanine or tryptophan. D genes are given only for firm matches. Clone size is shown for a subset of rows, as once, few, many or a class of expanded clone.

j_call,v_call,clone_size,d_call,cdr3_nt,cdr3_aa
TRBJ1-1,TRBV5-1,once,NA,TGCGCCAGCAGCGCGGTTTTGACCCCGAACACTGAAGCTTTCTTT,CASSAVLTPNTEAFF
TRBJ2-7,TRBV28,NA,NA,TGTGCCAGCAGTCAACCGGGAGCCTACGAGCAGTACTTC,CASSQPGAYEQYF
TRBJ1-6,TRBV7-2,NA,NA,TGTGCCAGCAGCTTAGAGGAAGCGAATAATTCACCCCTCCACTTT,CASSLEEANNSPLHF
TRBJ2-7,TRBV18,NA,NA,TGTGCCAGCTCACCACCGGTTAACTCCTACGAGCAGTACTTC,CASSPPVNSYEQYF
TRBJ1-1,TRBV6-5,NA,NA,TGTGCCAGCGGTTACCCCAACACTGAAGCTTTCTTT,CASGYPNTEAFF
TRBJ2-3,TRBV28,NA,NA,TGTGCCAGCAGTTTTGAGAAGCAGTATTTT,CASSFEKQYF
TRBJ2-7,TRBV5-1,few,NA,TGCGCCAGCAGCCCAGAAACACAGGGAGGTTGGGAGCAGTACTTC,CASSPETQGGWEQYF
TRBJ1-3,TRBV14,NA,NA,TGTGCCAGCAGCCAAGATTTTAAGGTGTACTCTGGAAACACCATATATTTT,CASSQDFKVYSGNTIYF
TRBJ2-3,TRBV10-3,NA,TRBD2,TGTGCCAACGGGACTAGGTCCCCTTATACGCAGTATTTT,CANGTRSPYTQYF
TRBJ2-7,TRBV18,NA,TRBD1,TGTGCCAGCTCACCACCGGGGACAGGAGCAAACGGGGAGCAGTACTTC,CASSPPGTGANGEQYF
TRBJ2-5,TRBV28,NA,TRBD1,TGTGCCAGCAGCAAGGGACAGAAGGAGACCCAGTACTTC,CASSKGQKETQYF
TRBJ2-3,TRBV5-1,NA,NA,TGCGCCAGCATTCCCGGCGGGGCCGGGACGGCAACAGATACGCAGTATTTT,CASIPGGAGTATDTQYF
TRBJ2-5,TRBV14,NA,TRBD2,TGTGCCAGCAGCCGGGCCCAGGGACTAGCGTACCAAGAGACCCAGTACTTC,CASSRAQGLAYQETQYF
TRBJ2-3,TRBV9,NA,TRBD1,TGTGCCAGCAGCTTACAGACAGGGACCGTCACAGATACGCAGTATTTT,CASSLQTGTVTDTQYF
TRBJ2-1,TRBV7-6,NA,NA,TGTGCCAGCAGCTTTTCGCGGCAGGCGCAGTTCTTC,CASSFSRQAQFF
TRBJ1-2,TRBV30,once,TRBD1,TGTGCCTGGAGTACGACAGGGGGCGGCTACACCTTC,CAWSTTGGGYTF
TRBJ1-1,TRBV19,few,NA,TGTGCCGGAAATTTGAACACTGAAGCTTTCTTT,CAGNLNTEAFF
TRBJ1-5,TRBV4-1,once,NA,TGCGCCAGCAGCCATCCCACGGGGTCCAATCAGCCCCAGCATTTT,CASSHPTGSNQPQHF
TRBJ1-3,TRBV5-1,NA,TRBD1,TGCGCCAGCAGCTTCGACAGGGCTGGAAACACCATATATTTT,CASSFDRAGNTIYF
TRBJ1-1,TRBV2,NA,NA,TGTGCCAGCAGTGGGACCGGGGGGACGAACACTGAAGCTTTCTTT,CASSGTGGTNTEAFF
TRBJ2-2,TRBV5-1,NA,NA,TGCGCCAGCAGCCCAACTAACTCCGGGGAGCTGTTTTTT,CASSPTNSGELFF
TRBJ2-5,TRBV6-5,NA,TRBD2,TGTGCCAGCAGTTGGCGGGGGTACCAAGAGACCCAGTACTTC,CASSWRGYQETQYF
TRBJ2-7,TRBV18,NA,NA,TGTGCCAGCTCACCGCGGACGGGCGAGCAGTACTTC,CASSPRTGEQYF
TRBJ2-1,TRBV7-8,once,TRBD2,TGTGCCAGCAGCTTAGTACTAGCGGAGCAGTTCTTC,CASSLVLAEQFF
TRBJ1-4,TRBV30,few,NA,TGTGCCTGGAACAGTAACAATGAAAAACTGTTTTTT,CAWNSNNEKLFF
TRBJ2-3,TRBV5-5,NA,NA,TGTGCCAGCAGCTTTTACGACCCAAACGTCGCAGATACGCAGTATTTT,CASSFYDPNVADTQYF
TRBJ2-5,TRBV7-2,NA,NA,TGTGCCAGCAGCTCCCCGGCTAGCCTGACGGAGACCCAGTACTTC,CASSSPASLTETQYF
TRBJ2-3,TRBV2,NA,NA,TGTGCCAGCACCTTAGGGAAAGGGGATACGCAGTATTTT,CASTLGKGDTQYF
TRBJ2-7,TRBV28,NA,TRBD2,TGTGCCAGCAGTGGATCAGGACTAGCGGGGGAAGAGCAGTACTTC,CASSGSGLAGEEQYF
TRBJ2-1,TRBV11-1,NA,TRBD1,TGTGCCAGCAGTTCCGGGACAGGGACGGACAATGAGCAGTTCTTC,CASSSGTGTDNEQFF
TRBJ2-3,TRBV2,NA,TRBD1,TGTGCCAGCAGTGGGGACAGTCGAACGCAGTATTTT,CASSGDSRTQYF
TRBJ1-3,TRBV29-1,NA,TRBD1,TGCAGCGTTTGGGACAGCTCTGGAAACACCATATATTTT,CSVWDSSGNTIYF
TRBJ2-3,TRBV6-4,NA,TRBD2,TGTGCCAGCAGTGAACGGCCAGCGGGAGGGCCGGGAGATACGCAGTATTTT,CASSERPAGGPGDTQYF
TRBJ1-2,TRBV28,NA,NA,TGTGCCAGCAGTCCGGGGGACTATGGCTACACCTTC,CASSPGDYGYTF
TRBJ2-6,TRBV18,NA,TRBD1,TGTGCCAGCTCACGTGATCCCGGGACAGCGACTGCATCTGGGGCCAACGTCCTGACTTTC,CASSRDPGTATASGANVLTF
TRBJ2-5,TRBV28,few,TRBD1,TGTGCCAGCAGTCTCAGACAGGGGGCCGAGACCCAGTACTTC,CASSLRQGAETQYF
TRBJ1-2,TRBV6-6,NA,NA,TGTGCCAGCAGCCGCGACGGAAACTATGGCTACACCTTC,CASSRDGNYGYTF
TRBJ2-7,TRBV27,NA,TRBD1,TGTGCCAGCAGTATAAACCACAGGGGGGTGGAGCAGTACTTC,CASSINHRGVEQYF
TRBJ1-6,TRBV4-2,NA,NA,TGTGCCAGCAGCCCCGGACAGTATAATTCACCCCTCCACTTT,CASSPGQYNSPLHF
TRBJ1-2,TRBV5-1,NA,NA,TGCGCCAGCAGCGAATCCTTCGATAGGGGCTACACCTTC,CASSESFDRGYTF
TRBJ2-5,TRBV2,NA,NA,TGTGCCAGCACTAACAGGGAGACCCAGTACTTC,CASTNRETQYF